The rows below give T cell receptor beta chains drawn from one sample of a study of shared clonotypes between healthy human individuals. Using immunoSEQ multiplex PCR, the repertoire was profiled, and TCRdb retains in-frame clones only, with some absent. The sample includes about 1,500,000 clones, about 96% of them seen just once. Sample: naive CD4+ T cells sorted from blood. The origin of the receptors is a man aged 30 to 45 in good health. Both conserved end residues are part of each CDR3.

J: TRBJ2-1; V: TRBV5-3; CDR3: CARSRNLTGGTYNEQFF
J: TRBJ2-7; V: TRBV28; CDR3: CASSDHSPTQEQYF
J: TRBJ2-3; V: TRBV29-1; CDR3: CSVTGPLTNTDTQYF
J: TRBJ2-7; V: TRBV2; CDR3: CASSARYEQYF
J: TRBJ2-7; V: TRBV19; CDR3: CASSIRLEGYEQYF
J: TRBJ2-5; V: TRBV18; CDR3: CASSPKTEETQYF
J: TRBJ2-1; V: TRBV19; CDR3: CASSIRESREWGNEQFF
J: TRBJ2-3; V: TRBV6-1; CDR3: CASSEADWVDRGGTDTQYF
J: TRBJ1-1; V: TRBV11-2; CDR3: CASSLSMELTAFF
J: TRBJ2-6; V: TRBV28; CDR3: CATQFQQVRANSKSVSGANVLTF
J: TRBJ2-5; V: TRBV10-3; CDR3: CATSGGLEETQYF
J: TRBJ1-5; V: TRBV7-9; CDR3: CASSLARQGLDQPQHF
J: TRBJ2-1; V: TRBV10-2; CDR3: CASRGTGSTYNEQFF
J: TRBJ2-7; V: TRBV5-1; CDR3: CASSSGAQAYEQYF
J: TRBJ2-5; V: TRBV9; CDR3: CASSVQDLPQYF
J: TRBJ2-2; V: TRBV2; CDR3: CASRGLADTGELFF
J: TRBJ1-4; V: TRBV2; CDR3: CASSEGTPGDEKLFF
J: TRBJ1-3; V: TRBV5-1; CDR3: CASSTAGTSGNTIYF
J: TRBJ1-1; V: TRBV6-5; CDR3: CASRDYRGRNTEAFF
J: TRBJ2-7; V: TRBV18; CDR3: CASSPNPRSSYEQYF
J: TRBJ1-1; V: TRBV6-5; CDR3: CASRGLQNTEAFF
J: TRBJ2-5; V: TRBV5-1; CDR3: CASSLAGRGGDSETQYF
J: TRBJ1-5; V: TRBV28; CDR3: CASSAQSTDNQPQHF
J: TRBJ2-3; V: TRBV12-5; CDR3: CASGLASGSSTDTQYF
J: TRBJ2-3; V: TRBV6-6; CDR3: CASATSTDTQYF
J: TRBJ2-2; V: TRBV18; CDR3: CASSPPGLAGAVAGELFF
J: TRBJ1-5; V: TRBV5-5; CDR3: CASSLGVIGGSNQPQHF
J: TRBJ2-7; V: TRBV9; CDR3: CASSVGVGVINEQYF
J: TRBJ2-3; V: TRBV6-1; CDR3: CASSDVGTRVTDTQYF
J: TRBJ2-1; V: TRBV7-2; CDR3: CASSSRKGRANNEQFF
J: TRBJ1-1; V: TRBV5-6; CDR3: CASSQTKYGVPEAFF
J: TRBJ2-7; V: TRBV28; CDR3: CASSLAGPAYEQYF
J: TRBJ2-7; V: TRBV6-5; CDR3: CASSYLTRAYEQYF